A single sample is the source of the 32 T cell receptor beta chains below, sequenced in a study of T cells in localized non-small cell lung cancer. Only in-frame clones appear in the TCRdb table, and some are missing; sequencing was by immunoSEQ multiplex PCR. The repertoire holds around 30,000 clones, with roughly 86% as singletons. The specimen comprised peripheral blood, sampled before any cancer treatment. These receptors all stem from a male donor aged 60 or over with stage I lung adenocarcinoma.

This sequence joins TRBV6-6 and TRBJ2-6; D remains unclear. V was shortened by 4 bases and J by 5 bases, with 6 bases between the two germline ends. Germline values: CDR1 MNHNY, CDR2 SVGAGI (reference sequence). The CDR3 loop spans 13 amino acids. CDR3: CASSFGRANVLTF. Here the CDR3 DNA reads TGTGCCAGCAGTTTTGGGAGGGCCAACGTCCTGACTTTC.

The V call is TRBV4-3, the J call TRBJ2-3; 11 positions agree with TRBD2. The CDR3 consists of 14 residues. The junction had 2 bases not matched to a gene; V was cut back by 4 bases and J by 5 bases. Germline CDR1 and CDR2: LGHNA and YSLEER. CDR3: CASSLLAGGDTQYF. The CDR3 coding sequence is TGCGCCAGCAGCCTGCTAGCGGGGGGAGATACGCAGTATTTT.

The sample holds a few counts of this clone. The chain employs TRBV7-2 and TRBJ2-1; 8 nucleotides agree with TRBD2. V was clipped by 5 bases and J by 6 bases; unmatched bases: 9. The CDR3 length is 15 residues. Germline V gives CDR1 SGHTA, CDR2 FQGNSA. CDR3 region: CASSQGGGRSNEQFF. In DNA form, the CDR3 reads TGTGCCAGCAGCCAGGGCGGGGGGCGATCCAATGAGCAGTTCTTC. Looking up the rest from reference TRBV7-2 and TRBJ2-1 gives the full variable domain: GAGVSQSPSNKVTEKGKDVELRCDPISGHTALYWYRQSLGQGLEFLIYFQGNSAPDKSGLPSDRFSAERTGGSVSTLTIQRTQQEDSAVYLCASSQGGGRSNEQFFGPGTRLTVL.

The chain combines TRBV9 with TRBJ2-3; D gene uncertain. V was pared by 1 base and J by 1 base, with 10 bases between. The CDR3 is 15 residues long. Germline values: CDR1 SGDLS, CDR2 YYNGEE. The CDR3 DNA sequence: TGTGCCAGCAGCGTACTTCCCGAGGGCACAGATACGCAGTATTTT. Translated, it gives CASSVLPEGTDTQYF.

The chain uses TRBV30 and TRBJ1-6, with a weak D call TRBD1 (6 bases). V dropped 3 bases and J dropped 0 bases, with 15 bases sitting between them. Germline V lookup: CDR1 GTSNPN, CDR2 SVGIG (reference sequence). The CDR3 sequence is 17 residues long. The CDR3 region has the DNA TGTGCCTGGAGGGACAGACCAAGGAGCTCCTATAATTCACCCCTCCACTTT. As protein: CAWRDRPRSSYNSPLHF.

This chain links TRBV4-3 with TRBJ1-2, with TRBD1 matching 7 bases. V shed 0 bases and J 5 bases; nucleotides not matched to a gene: 9. The germline CDR1 and CDR2 sequences are LGHNA and YSLEER. This CDR3 is built from 16 residues. DNA for the CDR3: TGCGCCAGCAGCCAAGAGAGGACAGGAAGACGTTATGGCTACACCTTC. It specifies CASSQERTGRRYGYTF.

The genes are TRBV28 and TRBJ2-5; unclear D gene. V was cut by 4 bases and J by 5 bases, with 5 bases left in between. There are 11 residues in the CDR3. Per the germline V gene, CDR1 is MDHEN and CDR2 is SYDVKM. CDR3 DNA: TGTGCCAGCAGTTCTTGGGAGACCCAGTACTTC. It codes for CASSSWETQYF.

This clone was recorded only once. The CDR3 loop is CASSLVVGSLNYGYTF. CDR3 in DNA: TGTGCCAGCAGCTTAGTGGTCGGCAGCCTAAACTATGGCTACACCTTC. The chain uses TRBV7-9 and TRBJ1-2; D gene uncertain. CDR1 is SEHNR, CDR2 FQNEAQ, per germline (reference sequence). The germline V and J ends were trimmed by 1 base and 2 bases, with 14 bases remaining between them. This CDR3 contains 16 residues.

This rearrangement joins TRBV19 to TRBJ1-1; D not certain. Germline values: CDR1 LNHDA, CDR2 SQIVND (reference sequence). The CDR3 is made up of 13 amino acids. Trimming removed 6 bases from V and 6 bases from J, with 14 bases in between. The CDR3 DNA is TGTGCCAGTAGCATTCCGGGCGTACCTGAAGCTTTCTTT. Translation: CASSIPGVPEAFF. The entire variable domain, with the rest obtained from reference TRBV19 and TRBJ1-1, is as follows: DGGITQSPKYLFRKEGQNVTLSCEQNLNHDAMYWYRQDPGQGLRLIYYSQIVNDFQKGDIAEGYSVSREKKESFPLTVTSAQKNPTAFYLCASSIPGVPEAFFGQGTRLTVV.

This chain links TRBV4-3 with TRBJ1-2, with D perhaps matching TRBD1 (5 bases). This CDR3 contains 14 residues. The germline V and J ends were trimmed by 1 base and 7 bases, with 13 bases remaining between them. Germline loops: CDR1 LGHNA, CDR2 YSLEER. The CDR3 DNA sequence: TGCGCCAGCAGCCAAGCTGGGGGTTCAGGTGGCTACACCTTC. The encoded protein is CASSQAGGSGGYTF.

In nucleotides, the CDR3 is TGTGCCAGCAGCTTCCAGGTGGGGGACACTGAAGCTTTCTTT. This gives the protein CASSFQVGDTEAFF. The chain employs TRBV7-9 and TRBJ1-1; possibly TRBD1 for D (5 bases). V dropped 3 bases and J dropped 3 bases, with 11 bases sitting between them. The CDR3 consists of 14 residues. CDR1 and CDR2 from the germline V gene are SEHNR and FQNEAQ (reference sequence).

V is TRBV29-1 and J is TRBJ1-1; no reliable D call. The V end lost 0 bases, the J end lost 4 bases, and 12 bases lay between the germline ends. Germline values: CDR1 SQVTM, CDR2 ANQGSEA. The CDR3 is made up of 14 amino acids. For the CDR3, the DNA is TGCAGCGTTGAAGAGCACCCCGAGGGCACTGAAGCTTTCTTT. Translation: CSVEEHPEGTEAFF.

The V gene is TRBV5-1, the J gene TRBJ2-3, with TRBD2 identical over 13 bases. Germline CDR1 is SGHRS and CDR2 is YFSETQ. Losses at the gene ends were 3 bases for V and 1 base for J; bases not matched to a gene: 2. The CDR3 has 16 amino acids. The DNA of the CDR3 is TGCGCCAGCAGCTGGGGACTAGCGGGGCGCACAGATACGCAGTATTTT. It encodes CASSWGLAGRTDTQYF.

This chain connects TRBV5-4 to TRBJ2-5; 7 bases agree with TRBD2. V shed 4 bases and J 4 bases; nucleotides not matched to a gene: 13. The CDR3 has 16 residues. The V gene's germline CDR1 is SGHNT and CDR2 YYREEE (reference sequence). This CDR3 reads CASSITTSQNRETQYF. The DNA for the CDR3 is TGTGCCAGCAGCATAACGACTAGCCAGAACCGAGAGACCCAGTACTTC.

The chain links TRBV9 to TRBJ2-3, with TRBD1 matching 9 bases. With V trimmed by 4 bases and J by 2 bases, 5 bases remained unmatched. There are 15 residues in the CDR3. The germline V gene encodes CDR1 SGDLS and CDR2 YYNGEE. The CDR3: CASSTRDRATDTQYF. Written as DNA, the CDR3 is TGTGCCAGCAGCACTCGGGACAGGGCCACAGATACGCAGTATTTT.

There are a few counts of this clone. The chain links TRBV28 to TRBJ1-4, with 7 nucleotides matching TRBD1. The CDR3 is 15 residues long. Germline V gene lookup returns CDR1 MDHEN and CDR2 SYDVKM. Trimming cost V 5 bases and J 4 bases; bases outside gene matches: 7. CDR3 nucleotide sequence: TGTGCCAGCAGTAAAGGGGGCACGGGTAATGAAAAACTGTTTTTT. Protein product: CASSKGGTGNEKLFF.

The chain combines TRBV30 with TRBJ2-7, with D tentatively TRBD1 (5 bases). Germline values: CDR1 GTSNPN, CDR2 SVGIG (reference sequence). This CDR3 region has 15 residues. Deletions cut 1 base from V and 6 bases from J, with 19 bases between. CDR3 DNA sequence: TGTGCCTGGAGTGATCAGGGTAGGCTGCGGCGCGAGCAGTACTTC. This sequence encodes CAWSDQGRLRREQYF.

This clone appeared once. J is TRBJ1-5 and V is TRBV19; maybe TRBD1 (5 bases). Per germline, CDR1 LNHDA and CDR2 SQIVND (reference sequence). The CDR3 spans 12 residues. Trimming pared 4 bases from V and 4 bases from J, leaving 5 bases between. The CDR3 sequence: CASSRGNQPQHF. CDR3 coding DNA: TGTGCCAGTAGTAGGGGGAATCAGCCCCAGCATTTT.

The chain has TRBV19 and TRBJ2-1; perhaps TRBD2 as D (7 bases). The V gene's germline CDR1 is LNHDA and CDR2 SQIVND (reference sequence). The CDR3 spans 16 residues. Deletions cut 10 bases from V and 0 bases from J, with 19 bases between. The CDR3 here is CATQGGGLSSYNEQFF. DNA for the CDR3: TGTGCCACCCAAGGGGGGGGGCTTAGCTCCTACAATGAGCAGTTCTTC.

The chain uses TRBV7-2 and TRBJ2-3, with 9 bases aligning to TRBD2. J gave up 4 bases and V 6 bases, and 8 bases lay outside the gene matches. This CDR3 is built from 15 residues. Germline CDR1 is SGHTA and CDR2 is FQGNSA. This CDR3 reads CASSPPGGGADTQYF. In nucleotides, the CDR3 is TGTGCCAGCAGTCCCCCTGGCGGGGGGGCAGATACGCAGTATTTT.

As regards this clone: This same CDR3 is encoded by further DNA sequences in the sample. This rearrangement joins TRBV7-2 to TRBJ2-3; TRBD2 agrees at 8 bases. Germline V gene lookup returns CDR1 SGHTA and CDR2 FQGNSA. The CDR3 is 18 residues long. After removal of 1 base from V and 0 bases from J, the junction contained 9 bases not matched to a gene. CDR3 sequence reads: CASSLVRPGLGSTDTQYF. CDR3 DNA: TGTGCCAGCAGCTTAGTCAGGCCGGGACTAGGGAGCACAGATACGCAGTATTTT.

The chain uses TRBV2 and TRBJ1-1; D call uncertain. There are 15 residues in the CDR3. V lost 1 base and J lost 0, with 9 bases in between. The V gene's germline CDR1 is SNHLY and CDR2 FYNNEI. In nucleotides, the CDR3 is TGTGCCAGCAGTGAAGGAACAGTCTTGAACACTGAAGCTTTCTTT. Amino acids: CASSEGTVLNTEAFF.

The chain is built from TRBV19 and TRBJ1-5; the D is unclear. V gave up 2 bases and J gave up 9 bases, with 8 bases separating them. The CDR3 consists of 12 residues. From germline, CDR1 is LNHDA and CDR2 SQIVND (reference sequence). The CDR3 sequence: CASSIPPGPQHF. Written as DNA, the CDR3 is TGTGCCAGTAGTATACCCCCGGGGCCCCAGCATTTT.

This clone was counted a single time. The rearrangement uses TRBV23-1 and TRBJ1-2, with 8 bases identical to TRBD1. TRBV23-1 has ORF status, its function being uncertain. V lost 0 bases to trimming and J lost 4 bases; unmatched junction nucleotides: 16. CDR3 length equals 19 residues. The CDR3 loop is CASSQSSAGGGKSLYGYTF. The CDR3 nucleotides are TGCGCCAGCAGTCAATCCTCGGCAGGGGGCGGAAAAAGCCTCTATGGCTACACCTTC.

This chain joins TRBV29-1 and TRBJ2-5, with D maybe TRBD1 (6 bases). Germline V gives CDR1 SQVTM, CDR2 ANQGSEA. Trimming took 0 bases from V and 4 from J, leaving 6 bases between them. The CDR3 has 12 residues. CDR3 sequence: CSVEEGGETQYF. CDR3 nucleotide sequence: TGCAGCGTTGAAGAAGGGGGAGAGACCCAGTACTTC. The full variable domain, rest sourced from reference TRBV29-1 and TRBJ2-5, is SAVISQKPSRDICQRGTSLTIQCQVDSQVTMMFWYRQQPGQSLTLIATANQGSEATYESGFVIDKFPISRPNLTFSTLTVSNMSPEDSSIYLCSVEEGGETQYFGPGTRLLVL.

This chain connects TRBV6-1 to TRBJ2-7; maybe TRBD1 (6 bases). Germline CDR1 reads MNHNS; CDR2 reads SASEGT. Trimming cost V 4 bases and J 7 bases, with 14 bases left between them. There are 13 residues in the CDR3. The CDR3 DNA follows: TGTGCCAGCAGTGGGAACAGGGTAAGGGAGCAGTACTTC. Translating it yields CASSGNRVREQYF.

V is TRBV7-2 and J is TRBJ1-3, with TRBD1 identical over 9 bases. Trimming took 3 bases from V and 6 from J; bases not matched to a gene: 12. Looked up from germline, CDR1 is SGHTA and CDR2 is FQGNSA. The CDR3 contains 17 residues. CDR3 protein: CASSFQGQGSRKNTIYF. CDR3 coding DNA: TGTGCCAGCAGCTTTCAGGGACAGGGAAGTCGTAAAAACACCATATATTTT.

The gene calls are TRBV19 and TRBJ1-1, with D uncertain. CDR3 length equals 15 residues. Trimming took off 5 bases at V and 6 bases at J, with 19 bases between the two ends. CDR1 and CDR2 from the germline V gene are LNHDA and SQIVND (reference sequence). CDR3 bases: TGTGCCAGTAGTCTCGGCAGGTCGGGTCGGGCTGAAGCTTTCTTT. This encodes CASSLGRSGRAEAFF.

The V gene is TRBV28, the J gene TRBJ2-7, with TRBD2 as a possible D gene (5 bases). The CDR3 totals 15 residues. From germline, CDR1 is MDHEN and CDR2 SYDVKM. Trimming shortened V by 5 bases and J by 1 base, and 15 bases separated the two germline ends. CDR3 bases: TGTGCCAGCAGTGCCTACTTTACTAGGTCCTACGAGCAGTACTTC. This gives the protein CASSAYFTRSYEQYF.

V and J are TRBV7-5 and TRBJ1-4; TRBD1, as called in the table, went unchecked against the DNA. TRBV7-5 is marked as a pseudogene. The CDR3 is 21 residues long. CDR3 protein: CVRSPSPRCTAGSDTNEKLFF. The CDR3 region has the DNA TGTGTCAGAAGCCCCTCCCCAAGATGTACAGCAGGTAGTGACACTAATGAAAAACTGTTTTTT.

The chain combines TRBV28 with TRBJ2-3, with a tentative D call TRBD2 (6 bases). CDR3 length: 13 amino acids. Germline-derived CDR1 and CDR2 are MDHEN and SYDVKM. Trimming took off 5 bases at V and 2 bases at J, with 8 bases between the two ends. CDR3 sequence: CASSGGNTDTQYF. Here the CDR3 DNA reads TGTGCCAGCAGTGGGGGGAACACAGATACGCAGTATTTT.

CDR3 loop: CASSGVRSGELFF. The CDR3 coding sequence is TGTGCCAGCAGTGGGGTTCGTTCCGGGGAGCTGTTTTTT. The chain combines TRBV6-5 with TRBJ2-2, with D hard to call. The germline V gene encodes CDR1 MNHEY and CDR2 SVGAGI. Trimming took 5 bases from V and 6 from J, leaving 10 bases between them. The CDR3 contains 13 residues.